This T cell receptor (beta chain) was identified during a study of T cells after yellow fever vaccination. General observations from the study: Boosting was followed by the reappearance of most primary-vaccination clones (under 97% CD4, more than 70% CD8).

TCRdb recomputed calls from the 5' RACE reads with MiXCR, one row per CDR3 protein. The sample contains about 53,000 distinct CDR3 sequences, approximately 6.9% of which appear only once. This CDR3 contains 14 residues. J lost 5 bases, V lost 7 bases, and 5 bases had no gene match. As regards this clonotype: What it recognizes is unknown.

This sequence joins TRBV12-3 or TRBV12-4 and TRBJ2-1; 10 nucleotides line up with TRBD2. Sequenced material: CD8+ T cells sorted from PBMCs, taken on the day of the first yellow fever vaccination. The TCR sequence derives from a man younger than 35 who received the YFV17D yellow fever vaccine. The DNA of the CDR3 is TGTGCCAGCAAACGGAGCGGGGGGGACAATGAGCAGTTCTTC. The encoded protein is CASKRSGGDNEQFF.